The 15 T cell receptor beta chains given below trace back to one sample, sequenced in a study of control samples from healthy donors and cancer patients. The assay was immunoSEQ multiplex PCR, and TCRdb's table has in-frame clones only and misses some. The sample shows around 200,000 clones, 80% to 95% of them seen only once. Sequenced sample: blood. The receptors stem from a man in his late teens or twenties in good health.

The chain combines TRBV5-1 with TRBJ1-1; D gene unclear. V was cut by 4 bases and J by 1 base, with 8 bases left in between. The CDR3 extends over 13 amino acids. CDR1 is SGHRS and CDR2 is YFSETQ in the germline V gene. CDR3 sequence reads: CASSLLSNTEAFF. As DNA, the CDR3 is TGCGCCAGCAGCCTCCTATCGAACACTGAAGCTTTCTTT.

This CDR3 is CASSETPAYNSPLHF. In DNA form, the CDR3 reads TGTGCCAGCAGTGAAACCCCGGCCTATAATTCACCCCTCCACTTT. The V and J genes are TRBV2 and TRBJ1-6, with unresolved D. The CDR3 has 15 amino acids. Germline lookup yields CDR1 SNHLY and CDR2 FYNNEI. Trimming removed 2 bases from V and 2 bases from J, with 7 bases in between. The variable domain in full, with the rest retrieved from reference TRBV2 and TRBJ1-6, is EPEVTQTPSHQVTQMGQEVILRCVPISNHLYFYWYRQILGQKVEFLVSFYNNEISEKSEIFDDQFSVERPDGSNFTLKIRSTKLEDSAMYFCASSETPAYNSPLHFGNGTRLTVT.

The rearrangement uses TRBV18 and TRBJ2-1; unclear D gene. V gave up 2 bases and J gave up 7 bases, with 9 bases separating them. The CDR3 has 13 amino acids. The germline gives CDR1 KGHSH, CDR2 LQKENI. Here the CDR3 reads CASSPSSSNEQFF. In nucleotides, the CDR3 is TGTGCCAGCTCACCATCCAGTTCAAATGAGCAGTTCTTC.

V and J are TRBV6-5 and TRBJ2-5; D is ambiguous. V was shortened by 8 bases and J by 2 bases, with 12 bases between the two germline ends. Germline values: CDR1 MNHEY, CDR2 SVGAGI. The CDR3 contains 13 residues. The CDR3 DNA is TGTGCCAGCGAAGTGACTTCTCAAGAGACCCAGTACTTC. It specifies CASEVTSQETQYF.

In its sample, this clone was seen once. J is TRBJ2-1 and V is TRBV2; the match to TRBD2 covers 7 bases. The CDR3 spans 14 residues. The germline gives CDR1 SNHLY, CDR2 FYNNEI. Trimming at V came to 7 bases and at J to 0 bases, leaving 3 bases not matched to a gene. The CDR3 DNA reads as TGTGCCAGCACGCCGGGGGGCTCCTACAATGAGCAGTTCTTC. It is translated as CASTPGGSYNEQFF.

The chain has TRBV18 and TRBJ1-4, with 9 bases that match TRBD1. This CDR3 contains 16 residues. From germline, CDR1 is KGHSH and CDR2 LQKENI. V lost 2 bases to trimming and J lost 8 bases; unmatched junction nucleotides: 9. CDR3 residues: CASSPESGTGREKLFF. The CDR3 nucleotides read TGTGCCAGCTCACCAGAGAGCGGGACAGGGAGGGAAAAACTGTTTTTT. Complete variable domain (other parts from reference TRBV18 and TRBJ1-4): NAGVMQNPRHLVRRRGQEARLRCSPMKGHSHVYWYRQLPEEGLKFMVYLQKENIIDESGMPKERFSAEFPKEGPSILRIQQVVRGDSAAYFCASSPESGTGREKLFFGSGTQLSVL.

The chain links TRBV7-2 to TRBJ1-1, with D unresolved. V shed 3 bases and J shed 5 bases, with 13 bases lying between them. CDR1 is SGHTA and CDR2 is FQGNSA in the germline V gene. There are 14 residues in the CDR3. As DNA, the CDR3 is TGTGCCAGCAGCTTCGGACTCCTGGGGACTGAAGCTTTCTTT. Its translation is CASSFGLLGTEAFF.

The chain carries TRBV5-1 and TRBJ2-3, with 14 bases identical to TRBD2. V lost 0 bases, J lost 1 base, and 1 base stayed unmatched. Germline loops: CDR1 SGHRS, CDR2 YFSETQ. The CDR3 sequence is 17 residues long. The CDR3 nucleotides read TGCGCCAGCAGCTTGGCGGGACTAGCGGGGGGCACAGATACGCAGTATTTT. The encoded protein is CASSLAGLAGGTDTQYF. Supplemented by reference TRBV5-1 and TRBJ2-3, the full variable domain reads KAGVTQTPRYLIKTRGQQVTLSCSPISGHRSVSWYQQTPGQGLQFLFEYFSETQRNKGNFPGRFSGRQFSNSRSEMNVSTLELGDSALYLCASSLAGLAGGTDTQYFGPGTRLTVL.

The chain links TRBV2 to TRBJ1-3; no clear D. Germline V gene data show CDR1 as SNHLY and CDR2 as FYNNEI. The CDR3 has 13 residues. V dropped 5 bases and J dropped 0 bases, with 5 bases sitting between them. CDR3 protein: CASSWGSGNTIYF. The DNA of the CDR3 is TGTGCCAGCAGTTGGGGCTCTGGAAACACCATATATTTT. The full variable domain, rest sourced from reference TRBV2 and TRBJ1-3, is EPEVTQTPSHQVTQMGQEVILRCVPISNHLYFYWYRQILGQKVEFLVSFYNNEISEKSEIFDDQFSVERPDGSNFTLKIRSTKLEDSAMYFCASSWGSGNTIYFGEGSWLTVV.

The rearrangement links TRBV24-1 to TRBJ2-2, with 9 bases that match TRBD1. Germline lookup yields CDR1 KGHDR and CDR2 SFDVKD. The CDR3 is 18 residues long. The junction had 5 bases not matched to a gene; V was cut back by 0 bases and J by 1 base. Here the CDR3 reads CATSDLSGTGLNTGELFF. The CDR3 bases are TGTGCCACCAGTGATTTGAGCGGGACAGGGCTGAACACCGGGGAGCTGTTTTTT.

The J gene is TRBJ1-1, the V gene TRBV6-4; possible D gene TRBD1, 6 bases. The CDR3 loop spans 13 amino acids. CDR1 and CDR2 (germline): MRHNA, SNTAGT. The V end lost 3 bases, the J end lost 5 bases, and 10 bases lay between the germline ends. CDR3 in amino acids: CASSEGARTEAFF. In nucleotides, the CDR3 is TGTGCCAGCAGTGAGGGGGCGCGAACTGAAGCTTTCTTT.

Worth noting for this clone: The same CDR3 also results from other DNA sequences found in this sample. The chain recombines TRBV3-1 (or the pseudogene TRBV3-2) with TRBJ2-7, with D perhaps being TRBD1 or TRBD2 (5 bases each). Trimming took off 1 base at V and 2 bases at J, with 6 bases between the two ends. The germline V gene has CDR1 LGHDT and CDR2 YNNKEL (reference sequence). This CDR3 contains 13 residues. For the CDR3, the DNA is TGTGCCAGCAGCCAAGGGGGACCCTACGAGCAGTACTTC. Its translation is CASSQGGPYEQYF.

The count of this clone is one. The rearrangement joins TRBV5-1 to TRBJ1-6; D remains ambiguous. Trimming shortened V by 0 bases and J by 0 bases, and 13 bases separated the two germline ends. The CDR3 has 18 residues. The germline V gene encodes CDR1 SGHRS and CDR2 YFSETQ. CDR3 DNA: TGCGCCAGCAGCTTGGCCTACGGGCGAAGCTCCTATAATTCACCCCTCCACTTT. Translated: CASSLAYGRSSYNSPLHF.

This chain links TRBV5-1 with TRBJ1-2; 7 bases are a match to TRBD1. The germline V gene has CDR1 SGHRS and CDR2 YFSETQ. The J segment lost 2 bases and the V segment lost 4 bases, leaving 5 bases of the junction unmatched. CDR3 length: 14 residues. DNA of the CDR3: TGCGCCAGCAGCCGACGGGACAGCAACTATGGCTACACCTTC. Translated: CASSRRDSNYGYTF.

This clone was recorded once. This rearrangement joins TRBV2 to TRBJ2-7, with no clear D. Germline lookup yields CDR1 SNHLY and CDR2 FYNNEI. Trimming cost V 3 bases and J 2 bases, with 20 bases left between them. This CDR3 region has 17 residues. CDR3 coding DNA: TGTGCCAGCAGTGATAGGCTGGGCCATTCTCCTACCTACGAGCAGTACTTC. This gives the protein CASSDRLGHSPTYEQYF.